This TCR beta chain emerged from a study of technical replicates of blood from a handful of donors. Sequencing used immunoSEQ multiplex PCR; TCRdb keeps in-frame clones, though not all of them. The data show roughly 59,000 clones, around 85% seen once. This sequence was found in a human donor in good health. Some clones in this sample may be carry-over from other donors' samples. Material: PBMCs.

CDR3 sequence reads: CASSKYRGTGANVLTF. CDR3 sequence (DNA): TGTGCCAGCAGCAAGTACAGGGGGACTGGGGCCAACGTCCTGACTTTC. This chain joins TRBV21-1 and TRBJ2-6; TRBD1 is the table's D call, not checked against the DNA. TRBV21-1 is recorded as a pseudogene. The CDR3 is made up of 16 amino acids.